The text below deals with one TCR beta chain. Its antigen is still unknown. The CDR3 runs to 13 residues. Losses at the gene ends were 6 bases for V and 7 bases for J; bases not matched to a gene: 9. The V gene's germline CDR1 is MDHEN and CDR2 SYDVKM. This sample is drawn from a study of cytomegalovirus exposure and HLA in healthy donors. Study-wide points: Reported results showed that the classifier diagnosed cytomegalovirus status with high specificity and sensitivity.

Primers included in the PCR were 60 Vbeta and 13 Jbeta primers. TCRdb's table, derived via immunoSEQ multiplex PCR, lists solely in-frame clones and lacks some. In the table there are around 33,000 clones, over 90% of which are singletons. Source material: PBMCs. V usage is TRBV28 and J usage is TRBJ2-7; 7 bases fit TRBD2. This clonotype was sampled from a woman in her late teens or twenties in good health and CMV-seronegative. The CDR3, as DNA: TGTGCCAGCAGCCGGAGCGGGGTCTCGGAGCAGTACTTC. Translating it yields CASSRSGVSEQYF.